What follows are 12 T cell receptor beta chains derived from one specimen sequenced in a study of blood T cell repertoires in COVID-19. Generated by immunoSEQ multiplex PCR, the TCRdb table keeps only in-frame clones and is missing some. This table has some 170,000 clones, more than 80% appearing once. Sequencing used peripheral blood. Receptor source: an older woman with acute or convalescent COVID-19.

The chain employs TRBV30 and TRBJ2-7, with TRBD1 identical over 8 bases. The V and J ends lost 5 bases and 0 bases, in that order; junction bases with no gene match: 9. The germline V gene encodes CDR1 GTSNPN and CDR2 SVGIG (reference sequence). This CDR3 spans 15 amino acids. The CDR3 coding sequence is TGTGCCTGGGACAGGGGCGGTCCACACTCCTACGAGCAGTACTTC. Its protein is CAWDRGGPHSYEQYF.

V usage is TRBV28 and J usage is TRBJ1-1, with D perhaps TRBD1 (5 bases). The germline V gene has CDR1 MDHEN and CDR2 SYDVKM. Deletions cut 6 bases from V and 3 bases from J, with 17 bases between. CDR3 length equals 15 residues. CDR3 in amino acids: CASRNRLTGDTEAFF. The CDR3 DNA sequence: TGTGCCAGCAGGAACAGGCTAACGGGAGACACTGAAGCTTTCTTT.

This clone showed up just once. The V gene is TRBV5-5, the J gene TRBJ2-7; 7 bases map to TRBD2. Trimming at V came to 3 bases and at J to 7 bases, leaving 13 bases not matched to a gene. CDR1 SGHKS and CDR2 YYEKEE come from the germline V gene (reference sequence). CDR3 size: 15 residues. The CDR3 DNA follows: TGTGCCAGCAGCTCTAGAGGGAGGGTCCTTGGGGAGCAGTACTTC. Translated: CASSSRGRVLGEQYF. The full variable domain, its missing parts supplied by reference TRBV5-5 and TRBJ2-7, is DAGVTQSPTHLIKTRGQQVTLRCSPISGHKSVSWYQQVLGQGPQFIFQYYEKEERGRGNFPDRFSARQFPNYSSELNVNALLLGDSALYLCASSSRGRVLGEQYFGPGTRLTVT.

The gene calls are TRBV20-1 and TRBJ1-4; 7 nucleotides align to TRBD1. The CDR3 spans 12 residues. Trimming at V came to 3 bases and at J to 8 bases, leaving 3 bases not matched to a gene. CDR1 is DFQATT, CDR2 SNEGSKA, per germline (reference sequence). The CDR3 coding sequence is TGCAGTGCTAGTAACAGGGGCGAAAAACTGTTTTTT. Translated: CSASNRGEKLFF.

CDR3: CASSYGELAGWWEQFF. The DNA of the CDR3 is TGTGCCAGCAGTTACGGGGAGCTAGCGGGATGGTGGGAGCAGTTCTTC. The chain has TRBV6-2 or TRBV6-3 and TRBJ2-1; TRBD2 aligns across 9 bases. V lost 2 bases, J lost 10 bases, and 12 bases stayed unmatched. The CDR3 is 16 amino acids. Germline V CDR1 and CDR2: MNHEY, SVGEGT.

V gene TRBV11-1 combines with J gene TRBJ2-2, with D uncertain. CDR3 length: 13 amino acids. The germline V gene encodes CDR1 SGHAT and CDR2 FQDESV (reference sequence). With 2 bases removed from V and 6 bases from J, the gap between germline ends came to 7 bases. CDR3 amino acids: CASSLITPGELFF. As DNA, the CDR3 is TGTGCCAGCAGCTTAATAACTCCCGGGGAGCTGTTTTTT.

The chain combines TRBV6-1 with TRBJ1-5; unclear D gene. Trimming removed 2 bases at V and 5 bases at J, with 13 bases between. The CDR3 is 15 residues long. Germline CDR1 and CDR2: MNHNS and SASEGT. CDR3 sequence: CASSESWAGDQPQHF. In DNA, the CDR3 is TGTGCCAGCAGTGAAAGTTGGGCAGGCGATCAGCCCCAGCATTTT.

V gene TRBV10-2 combines with J gene TRBJ2-7; 7 nucleotides agree with TRBD2. V was clipped by 6 bases and J by 2 bases; unmatched bases: 4. The CDR3 has 13 amino acids. CDR1 and CDR2 (germline): WSHSY, SAAADI. CDR3 in DNA: TGCGCCAGCAGCCTAGCGGAGCCCTACGAGCAGTACGTC. Its translation is CASSLAEPYEQYV.

The V and J genes are TRBV12-1 and TRBJ2-5; the D call in the table, TRBD2, was not verified against the DNA. TRBV12-1 is listed as a pseudogene. The CDR3 has 10 amino acids. As DNA, the CDR3 is TGTGCCAGGGGAGGGGGGACCCAGTACTTC. Translated, it gives CARGGGTQYF.

The genes are TRBV30 and TRBJ1-5, with D perhaps TRBD1 (5 bases). Trimming left V 2 bases short and J 3 bases short, with 8 bases between. This CDR3 has 13 residues. Germline V gene data show CDR1 as GTSNPN and CDR2 as SVGIG (reference sequence). CDR3 in amino acids: CAWSTGPNQPQHF. In DNA, the CDR3 is TGTGCCTGGAGTACAGGACCCAATCAGCCCCAGCATTTT. Full variable domain (remainder filled in from reference TRBV30 and TRBJ1-5): SQTIHQWPATLVQPVGSPLSLECTVEGTSNPNLYWYRQAAGRGLQLLFYSVGIGQISSEVPQNLSASRPQDRQFILSSKKLLLSDSGFYLCAWSTGPNQPQHFGDGTRLSIL.

This rearrangement joins TRBV7-2 to TRBJ2-1; 12 bases align to TRBD2. J gave up 9 bases and V 5 bases, and 8 bases lay outside the gene matches. Germline V CDR1 and CDR2: SGHTA, FQGNSA. CDR3 length equals 15 residues. The CDR3 spells CASSIGLAGFAEQFF. The CDR3 DNA follows: TGTGCCAGCAGCATTGGACTAGCGGGATTCGCTGAGCAGTTCTTC.

The J gene is TRBJ1-6, the V gene TRBV7-8; D might be TRBD1 (5 bases). Looked up from germline, CDR1 is SGHVS and CDR2 is FQNEAQ. The germline V and J ends were trimmed by 6 bases and 14 bases, with 23 bases remaining between them. This CDR3 is 15 amino acids long. The CDR3 loop reads CASRSQGIGSSALHF. The CDR3 region has the DNA TGTGCCAGCAGATCTCAGGGCATTGGAAGTTCGGCCCTCCACTTT.